Following are 19 T cell receptor beta chains from one sample sequenced in a study of circulating tumor DNA in untreated peripheral T-cell lymphoma. The repertoire was sequenced with immunoSEQ multiplex PCR; TCRdb's copy has only in-frame clones and lacks some. This table holds roughly 7,100 clones, around three quarters found once. Sequenced material: tumor tissue. These receptors were taken from a human donor with peripheral T-cell lymphoma.

Turning to this clone: One end of the junction is discordant with germline, which a read error may explain. CDR3 amino acids: CATSDLRLAGGTRLSTDMQYF. For the CDR3, the DNA is TGTGCCACCAGTGATCTCCGACTAGCGGGGGGGACGAGACTAAGCACAGATATGCAGTATTTT. The chain links TRBV27 to TRBJ2-3; 14 bases fit TRBD2. The CDR3 has 21 amino acids. Looked up from germline, CDR1 is MNHEY and CDR2 is SMNVEV (reference sequence).

The sample holds one count of this clone. The chain couples TRBV6-8 to TRBJ2-2, with 7 bases lining up with TRBD1. The CDR3 has 15 residues. CDR1 and CDR2 from the germline V gene are MNHGY and SAAAGT. Trimming at V came to 4 bases and at J to 0 bases, leaving 2 bases not matched to a gene. The CDR3 sequence is CASSLTGTNTGELFF. CDR3 sequence (DNA): TGTGCCAGCAGTTTGACAGGGACGAACACCGGGGAGCTGTTTTTT.

The chain links TRBV11-3 to TRBJ2-5; D gene ambiguous. CDR1 is SGHNT and CDR2 is YENEEA in the germline V gene. The CDR3 covers 15 residues. Trimming removed 8 bases at V and 5 bases at J, with 21 bases between. CDR3 amino acids: CASSPSSLTRETQYF. The CDR3 coding sequence is TGTGCCAGCTCCCCCTCAAGCTTGACGCGGGAGACCCAGTACTTC.

The chain carries TRBV29-1 and TRBJ2-7; 8 positions agree with TRBD1. The CDR3 extends over 14 amino acids. Germline trimming cut 1 base from V and 3 bases from J; bases unmatched to any gene: 5. The germline CDR1 and CDR2 sequences are SQVTM and ANQGSEA. In nucleotides, the CDR3 is TGCAGCGTTGAAGTCCCTGGGACAGGCTACGAGCAGTACTTC. Protein product: CSVEVPGTGYEQYF.

This clone was observed a single time. This rearrangement joins TRBV18 to TRBJ1-4; 10 bases align to TRBD1. CDR3 length equals 17 residues. CDR1 KGHSH and CDR2 LQKENI come from the germline V gene. V lost 1 base and J lost 0; bases outside the gene matches: 2. The CDR3 loop is CASSPQGQGATNEKLFF. The CDR3 DNA reads TGTGCCAGCTCACCACAAGGACAGGGGGCAACTAATGAAAAACTGTTTTTT.

V usage is TRBV29-1 and J usage is TRBJ1-6, with 7 bases identical to TRBD1. This CDR3 spans 14 amino acids. CDR1 and CDR2 (germline): SQVTM, ANQGSEA. V gave up 6 bases and J gave up 5 bases; unmatched junction bases: 7. The CDR3 nucleotides read TGCAGCGTACGACAGGGATCGGATAATTCACCCCTCCACTTT. Its protein is CSVRQGSDNSPLHF.

This rearrangement joins TRBV29-1 to TRBJ2-7; tentative D call: TRBD2 (7 bases). The ends were cut back, 6 bases at V and 0 bases at J, with 21 bases in the middle. This CDR3 spans 16 amino acids. CDR1 is SQVTM and CDR2 is ANQGSEA in the germline V gene. Here the CDR3 DNA reads TGCAGCGTCACCACACTCGGGGGGCCTTTCTCCTACGAGCAGTACTTC. This encodes CSVTTLGGPFSYEQYF.

The chain combines TRBV29-1 with TRBJ2-3, with D possibly TRBD1 on 5 matching bases. This CDR3 has 13 residues. The germline gives CDR1 SQVTM, CDR2 ANQGSEA. V was pared by 2 bases and J by 7 bases, with 13 bases between. The CDR3 region has the DNA TGCAGCGTTGAACCCACCGCAGGGTATACGCAGTATTTT. Amino acid sequence: CSVEPTAGYTQYF.

The V gene is TRBV11-3, the J gene TRBJ2-5; D possibly corresponds to TRBD1 (6 bases). The CDR3 is made up of 14 amino acids. V lost 5 bases and J 5 bases, leaving 15 bases between the germline ends. Germline V gene sequence: CDR1 SGHNT, CDR2 YENEEA. The chain's CDR3 is CASSLNRATETQYF. CDR3 sequence (DNA): TGTGCCAGCAGCCTTAACAGGGCTACGGAGACCCAGTACTTC.

This chain uses TRBV6-8 with TRBJ1-5; the D is unclear. There are 13 residues in the CDR3. Germline V lookup: CDR1 MNHGY, CDR2 SAAAGT. Trimming cost V 6 bases and J 0 bases, with 6 bases left between them. CDR3 coding DNA: TGTGCCAGCAGATGGAATAGCAATCAGCCCCAGCATTTT. Amino acids: CASRWNSNQPQHF.

The CDR3 coding sequence is TGTGCCAGTGGGATTACGCCCCGGAGGGATCAGCCCCAGCATTTT. It specifies CASGITPRRDQPQHF. The chain recombines TRBV19 with TRBJ1-5; no clear D gene. Per germline, CDR1 LNHDA and CDR2 SQIVND (reference sequence). V gave up 8 bases and J gave up 5 bases, with 19 bases separating them. This CDR3 spans 15 amino acids. The whole variable domain, filled in from reference TRBV19 and TRBJ1-5, reads DGGITQSPKYLFRKEGQNVTLSCEQNLNHDAMYWYRQDPGQGLRLIYYSQIVNDFQKGDIAEGYSVSREKKESFPLTVTSAQKNPTAFYLCASGITPRRDQPQHFGDGTRLSIL.

This clone is large in the sample. This chain uses TRBV11-3 with TRBJ2-1, with D tentatively TRBD1 (6 bases). This CDR3 has 18 residues. Germline CDR1 is SGHNT and CDR2 is YENEEA. V lost 3 bases and J lost 0, with 18 bases in between. CDR3 residues: CASSLAEVAGVSYNEQFF. CDR3 coding DNA: TGTGCCAGCAGCTTGGCCGAGGTCGCAGGGGTCTCCTACAATGAGCAGTTCTTC. The variable domain in full, with the rest retrieved from reference TRBV11-3 and TRBJ2-1, is EAGVVQSPRYKIIEKKQPVAFWCNPISGHNTLYWYLQNLGQGPELLIRYENEEAVDDSQLPKDRFSAERLKGVDSTLKIQPAELGDSAVYLCASSLAEVAGVSYNEQFFGPGTRLTVL.

The V gene is TRBV6-8, the J gene TRBJ2-1; D gene uncertain. The germline gives CDR1 MNHGY, CDR2 SAAAGT. The V end was cut by 6 bases, the J end by 3 bases, with 6 bases between. This CDR3 is built from 12 residues. The CDR3 protein is CASSPHYNEQFF. CDR3 DNA: TGTGCCAGCAGCCCACACTACAATGAGCAGTTCTTC.

The V and J genes are TRBV6-8 and TRBJ1-5; the D is unclear. V was shortened by 8 bases and J by 0 bases, with 20 bases between the two germline ends. CDR3 length: 17 amino acids. The germline V gene has CDR1 MNHGY and CDR2 SAAAGT. The CDR3 nucleotides are TGTGCCAGCGCCCCTGTGGGAACATCTTTTAGCAATCAGCCCCAGCATTTT. It encodes CASAPVGTSFSNQPQHF.

The chain links TRBV6-8 to TRBJ2-7, with D tentatively TRBD2 (5 bases). Germline V CDR1 and CDR2: MNHGY, SAAAGT. The CDR3 runs 15 residues. Deletions cut 8 bases from V and 3 bases from J, with 20 bases between. The CDR3 nucleotides are TGTGCCAGCTATTCTATTTGGGCCCGGGACTACGAGCAGTACTTC. Translated, it gives CASYSIWARDYEQYF.

The V and J genes are TRBV29-1 and TRBJ1-2; the match to TRBD1 covers 7 bases. The CDR3 extends over 13 amino acids. CDR1 is SQVTM, CDR2 ANQGSEA, per germline. V lost 7 bases, J lost 7 bases, and 12 bases stayed unmatched. The CDR3 region is CSALTDRASGYTF. For the CDR3, the DNA is TGCAGCGCCTTGACCGACAGGGCGTCTGGCTACACCTTC.

The rearrangement links TRBV25-1 to TRBJ2-3; the D is unclear. The V end was cut by 1 base, the J end by 3 bases, with 5 bases between. CDR1 is MGHDK, CDR2 SYGVNS, per germline. This CDR3 spans 13 amino acids. As DNA, the CDR3 is TGTGCCAGCAGTGAATTGGGAACAGATACGCAGTATTTT. It yields the protein CASSELGTDTQYF.

The chain has TRBV14 and TRBJ1-5, with TRBD1 matching over 10 bases. The CDR3 spans 15 residues. In germline, CDR1 is SGHDN, CDR2 FVKESK. The trim removed 1 base at V and 6 bases at J, leaving 3 bases unmatched. The CDR3 DNA reads as TGTGCCAGCAGCCAAGGGACAGGGGGATTTCAGCCCCAGCATTTT. This translates into CASSQGTGGFQPQHF.

The chain is built from TRBV6-8 and TRBJ1-2; a weak D match, TRBD1 (5 bases). The germline CDR1 and CDR2 sequences are MNHGY and SAAAGT. This CDR3 has 13 amino acids. The V and J ends lost 8 bases and 4 bases respectively, with 14 bases between them. DNA of the CDR3: TGTGCCAGCCGGGGGTCGGGGAGCTATGGCTACACCTTC. Protein: CASRGSGSYGYTF.